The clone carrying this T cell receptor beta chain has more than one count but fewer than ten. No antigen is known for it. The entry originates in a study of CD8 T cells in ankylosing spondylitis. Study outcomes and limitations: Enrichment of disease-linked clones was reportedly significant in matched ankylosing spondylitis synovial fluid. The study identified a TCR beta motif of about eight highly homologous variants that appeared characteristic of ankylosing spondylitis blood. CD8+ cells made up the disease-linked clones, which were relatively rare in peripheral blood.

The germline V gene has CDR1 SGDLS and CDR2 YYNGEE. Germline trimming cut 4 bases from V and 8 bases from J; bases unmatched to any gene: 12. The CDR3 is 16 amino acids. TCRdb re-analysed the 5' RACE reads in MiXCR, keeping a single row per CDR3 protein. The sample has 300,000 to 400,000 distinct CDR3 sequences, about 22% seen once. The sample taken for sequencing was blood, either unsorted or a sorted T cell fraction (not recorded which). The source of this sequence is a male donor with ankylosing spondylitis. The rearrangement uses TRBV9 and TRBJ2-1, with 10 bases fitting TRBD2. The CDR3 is CASSPVDSGRAHEQFF. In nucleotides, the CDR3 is TGTGCCAGCAGCCCGGTGGACAGCGGGAGGGCCCATGAGCAGTTCTTC.